What follows are 12 T cell receptor beta chains derived from one specimen sequenced in a study of CXCR3-negative and CXCR3-positive naive CD8 T cells. Antigens for these TCRs are unknown. The authors made the TRB cDNA libraries by 5' RACE using UMI labels. Using the 5' RACE reads, TCRdb records one entry per CDR3 protein without DNA. The sample totals about 6,700 distinct CDR3 sequences; its top ten clones hold approximately 1.2%. Study-wide results and limits: Against CXCR3-negative naive cells, CXCR3-positive naive cells showed more hydrophobic TRB CDR3s.

Sequencing was carried out using naive CXCR3+ CD8+ T cells from blood. Noted subset: CD45RO-CCR7+CD27+CD95- naive CD8+ T cells expressing CXCR3 (TNR3+). Source of these receptors: a human donor in good health. Some clones in this sample may be carry-over from other donors' samples.

This chain joins TRBV29-1 and TRBJ2-7; TCRdb gives TRBD1 as the D gene, but with no DNA this cannot be confirmed. Per the germline V gene, CDR1 is SQVTM and CDR2 is ANQGSEA. CDR3 size: 13 residues. The CDR3 reads CSVVPQKAYEQYF.

This clonotype is deemed medium-sized (0.01 to 0.1%) by its frequency. The chain recombines TRBV2 with TRBJ1-2. Germline CDR1 reads SNHLY; CDR2 reads FYNNEI. The CDR3 is 15 amino acids. The CDR3 spells CASFRRQGLDYGYTF.

This clonotype is identified as medium-sized from frequency. The rearrangement uses TRBV25-1 and TRBJ2-1. The CDR3 is 17 amino acids. The germline gives CDR1 MGHDK, CDR2 SYGVNS. The CDR3 is CASSAFNLGFSYNEQFF.

Its frequency marks this clonotype as medium-sized. The V call is TRBV7-9, the J call TRBJ2-1; lacking DNA, the TRBD1 call made by TCRdb goes unchecked. This CDR3 is 15 amino acids long. Germline V gene sequence: CDR1 SEHNR, CDR2 FQNEAQ (reference sequence). CDR3 protein: CASSIPGGSHNEQFF.

This clonotype is labeled medium-sized based on frequency. The V call is TRBV10-3, the J call TRBJ2-5; the TCRdb D gene call, TRBD1, has no DNA to confirm it. The germline V gene encodes CDR1 ENHRY and CDR2 SYGVKD. This CDR3 contains 13 residues. CDR3 protein: CAISEPLKETQYF.

According to its frequency, this clonotype is medium-sized. The V call is TRBV13, the J call TRBJ2-7; TCRdb selects TRBD1, and the lack of DNA leaves this call unchecked. The CDR3 runs to 14 residues. Germline CDR1 PRHDT, CDR2 FYEKMQ (reference sequence). The CDR3 is CASSSKDRAYEQYF.

This chain connects TRBV5-1 to TRBJ2-5. This CDR3 has 16 amino acids. Germline V lookup: CDR1 SGHRS, CDR2 YFSETQ. CDR3 protein: CASSSFFRRREETQYF.

This sequence joins TRBV6-6 and TRBJ2-7. The CDR3 contains 13 residues. Germline V gene sequence: CDR1 MNHNY, CDR2 SVGAGI (reference sequence). This chain's CDR3 is CASSYEGSYEQYF.

This clonotype ranks as medium-sized (0.01 to 0.1%) in terms of frequency. The V call is TRBV20-1, the J call TRBJ2-7; the TRBD1 assignment by TCRdb is unverifiable without DNA. This CDR3 comprises 14 residues. Germline values: CDR1 DFQATT, CDR2 SNEGSKA (reference sequence). CDR3 residues: CSAYPTGRGYEQYF.

Frequency places this clonotype as medium-sized. The V gene is TRBV5-1, the J gene TRBJ2-7. The CDR3 covers 14 residues. Germline CDR1 SGHRS, CDR2 YFSETQ. Here the CDR3 reads CASSLWSRPNEQYF.

The chain has TRBV29-1 and TRBJ2-5. CDR1 is SQVTM, CDR2 ANQGSEA, per germline. The length of the CDR3 is 11 residues. The CDR3 loop is CSADRDGEQYF.

In terms of frequency, this clonotype is medium-sized (0.01 to 0.1%). The chain is built from TRBV10-3 and TRBJ1-2; TCRdb names TRBD1, which stays unverified in the absence of DNA. Germline V gene data show CDR1 as ENHRY and CDR2 as SYGVKD. CDR3 length: 13 amino acids. The CDR3 sequence: CAISPGGGYGYTF.